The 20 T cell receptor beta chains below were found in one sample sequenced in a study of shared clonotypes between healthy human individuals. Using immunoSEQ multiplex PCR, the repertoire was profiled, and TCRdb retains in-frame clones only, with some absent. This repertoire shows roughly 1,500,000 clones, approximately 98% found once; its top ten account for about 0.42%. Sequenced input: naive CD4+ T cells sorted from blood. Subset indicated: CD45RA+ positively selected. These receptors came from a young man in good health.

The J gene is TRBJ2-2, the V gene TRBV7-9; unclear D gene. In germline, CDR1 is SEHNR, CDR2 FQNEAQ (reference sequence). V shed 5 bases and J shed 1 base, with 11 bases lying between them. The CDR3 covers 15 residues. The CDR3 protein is CASSQMAENTGELFF. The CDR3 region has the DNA TGTGCCAGCAGCCAAATGGCGGAGAACACCGGGGAGCTGTTTTTT.

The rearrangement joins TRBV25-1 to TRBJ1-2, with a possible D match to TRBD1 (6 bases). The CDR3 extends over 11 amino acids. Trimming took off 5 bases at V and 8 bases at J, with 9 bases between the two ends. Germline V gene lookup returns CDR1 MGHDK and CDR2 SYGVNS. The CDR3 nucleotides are TGTGCCAGCAGTCCCGGGACAGGCTACACCTTC. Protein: CASSPGTGYTF.

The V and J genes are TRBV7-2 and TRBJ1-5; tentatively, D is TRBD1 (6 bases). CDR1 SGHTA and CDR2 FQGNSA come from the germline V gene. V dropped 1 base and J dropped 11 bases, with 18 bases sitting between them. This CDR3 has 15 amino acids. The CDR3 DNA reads TGTGCCAGCAGCTTAGGAGGGGGTCCCCTGGAAGCCCAGCATTTT. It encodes CASSLGGGPLEAQHF.

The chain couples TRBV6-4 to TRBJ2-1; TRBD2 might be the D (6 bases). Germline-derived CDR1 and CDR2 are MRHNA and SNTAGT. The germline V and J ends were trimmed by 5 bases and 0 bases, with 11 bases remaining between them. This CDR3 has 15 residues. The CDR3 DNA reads TGTGCCAGCAGTCTTAGCGGAGGCTCCTACAATGAGCAGTTCTTC. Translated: CASSLSGGSYNEQFF.

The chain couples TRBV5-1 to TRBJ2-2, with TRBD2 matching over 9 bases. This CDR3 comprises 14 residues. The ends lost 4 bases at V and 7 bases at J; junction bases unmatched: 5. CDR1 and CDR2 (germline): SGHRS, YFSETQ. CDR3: CASSRTSAGGELFF. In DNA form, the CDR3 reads TGCGCCAGCAGCCGGACTAGCGCAGGCGGGGAGCTGTTTTTT.

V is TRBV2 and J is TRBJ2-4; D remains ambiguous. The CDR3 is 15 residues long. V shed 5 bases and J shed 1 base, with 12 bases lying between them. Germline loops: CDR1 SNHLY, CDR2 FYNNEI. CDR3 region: CASSPDVGAKNIQYF. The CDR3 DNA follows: TGTGCCAGCAGTCCAGACGTCGGGGCCAAAAACATTCAGTACTTC.

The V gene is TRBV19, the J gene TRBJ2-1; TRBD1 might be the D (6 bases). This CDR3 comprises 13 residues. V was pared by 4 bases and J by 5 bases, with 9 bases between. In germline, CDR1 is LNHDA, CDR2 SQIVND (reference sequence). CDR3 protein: CASSKDSDNEQFF. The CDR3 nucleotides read TGTGCCAGTAGTAAGGACAGCGACAATGAGCAGTTCTTC.

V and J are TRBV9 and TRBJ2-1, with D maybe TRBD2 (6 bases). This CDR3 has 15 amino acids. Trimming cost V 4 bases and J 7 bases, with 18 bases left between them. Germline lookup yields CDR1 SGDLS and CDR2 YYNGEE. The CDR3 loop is CASSPGVTSFNEQFF. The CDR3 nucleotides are TGTGCCAGCAGCCCTGGGGTCACTAGCTTTAATGAGCAGTTCTTC.

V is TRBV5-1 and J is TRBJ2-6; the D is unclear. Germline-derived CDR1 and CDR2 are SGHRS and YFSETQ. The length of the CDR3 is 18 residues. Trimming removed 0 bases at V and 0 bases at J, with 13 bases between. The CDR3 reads CASSLESMRRSGANVLTF. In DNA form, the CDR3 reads TGCGCCAGCAGCTTGGAATCGATGCGCCGCTCTGGGGCCAACGTCCTGACTTTC.

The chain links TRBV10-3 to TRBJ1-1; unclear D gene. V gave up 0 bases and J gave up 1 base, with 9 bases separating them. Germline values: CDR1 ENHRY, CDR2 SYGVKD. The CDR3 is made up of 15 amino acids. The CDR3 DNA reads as TGTGCCATCAGTGAGTCGATGGGGTCGAACACTGAAGCTTTCTTT. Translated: CAISESMGSNTEAFF.

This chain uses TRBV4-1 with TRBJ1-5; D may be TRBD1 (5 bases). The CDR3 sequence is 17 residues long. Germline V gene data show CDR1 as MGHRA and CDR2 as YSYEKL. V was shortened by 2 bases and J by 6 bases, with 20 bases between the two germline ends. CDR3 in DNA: TGCGCCAGCAGCCAAAGTCCCTTTAGGGGCGCGGGTCAGCCCCAGCATTTT. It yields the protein CASSQSPFRGAGQPQHF.

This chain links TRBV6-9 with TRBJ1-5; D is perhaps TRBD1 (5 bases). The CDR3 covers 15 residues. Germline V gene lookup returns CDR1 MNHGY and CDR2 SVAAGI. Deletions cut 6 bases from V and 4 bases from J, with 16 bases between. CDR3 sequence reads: CASSHGVGENQPQHF. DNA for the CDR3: TGTGCCAGCAGCCACGGGGTGGGGGAGAATCAGCCCCAGCATTTT.

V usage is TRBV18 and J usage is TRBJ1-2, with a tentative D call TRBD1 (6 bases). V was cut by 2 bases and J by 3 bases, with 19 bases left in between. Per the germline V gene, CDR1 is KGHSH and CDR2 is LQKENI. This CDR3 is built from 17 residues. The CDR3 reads CASSPRNLVGADYGYTF. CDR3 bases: TGTGCCAGCTCACCAAGAAATTTGGTGGGGGCAGACTATGGCTACACCTTC.

The CDR3 DNA is TGTGCCAGCAGGACTGACAGTCTCCTTTCCTACGAGCAGTACTTC. Protein sequence: CASRTDSLLSYEQYF. The rearrangement joins TRBV6-6 to TRBJ2-7, with D possibly matching TRBD1 (5 bases). The V end lost 6 bases, the J end lost 1 base, and 16 bases lay between the germline ends. This CDR3 comprises 15 residues. Germline CDR1 reads MNHNY; CDR2 reads SVGAGI (reference sequence).

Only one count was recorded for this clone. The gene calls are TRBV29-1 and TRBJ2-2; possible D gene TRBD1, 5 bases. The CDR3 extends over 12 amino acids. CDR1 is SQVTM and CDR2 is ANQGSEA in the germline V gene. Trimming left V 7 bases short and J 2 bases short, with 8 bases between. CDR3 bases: TGCAGCGGGACATATAACACCGGGGAGCTGTTTTTT. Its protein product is CSGTYNTGELFF.

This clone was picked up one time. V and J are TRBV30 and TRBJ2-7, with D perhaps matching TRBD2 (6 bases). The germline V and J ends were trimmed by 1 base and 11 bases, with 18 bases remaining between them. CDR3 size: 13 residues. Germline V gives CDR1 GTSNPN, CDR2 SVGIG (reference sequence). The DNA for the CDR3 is TGTGCCTGGAGTGGGGTGGCTAGCGTTCCGGAGTACTTC. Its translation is CAWSGVASVPEYF.

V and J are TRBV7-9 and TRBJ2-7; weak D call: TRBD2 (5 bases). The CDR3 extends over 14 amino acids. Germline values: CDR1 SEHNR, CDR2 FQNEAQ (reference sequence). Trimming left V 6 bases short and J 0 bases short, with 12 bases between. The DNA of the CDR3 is TGTGCCAGCAGTGGGGAGCGGAGCTCCTACGAGCAGTACTTC. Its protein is CASSGERSSYEQYF.

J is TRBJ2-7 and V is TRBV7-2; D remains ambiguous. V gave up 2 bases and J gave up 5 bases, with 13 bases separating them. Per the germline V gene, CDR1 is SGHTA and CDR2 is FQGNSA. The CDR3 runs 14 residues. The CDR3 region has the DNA TGTGCCAGCAGCTTAAGGTGGCAACGGGACGAGCAGTACTTC. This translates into CASSLRWQRDEQYF.

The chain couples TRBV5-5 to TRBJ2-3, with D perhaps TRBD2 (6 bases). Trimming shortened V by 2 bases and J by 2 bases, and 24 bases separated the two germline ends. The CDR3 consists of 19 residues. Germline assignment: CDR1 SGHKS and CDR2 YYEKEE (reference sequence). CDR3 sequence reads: CASSFRIIGSGVNTDTQYF. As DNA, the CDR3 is TGTGCCAGCAGCTTTCGCATTATTGGTAGCGGAGTGAACACAGATACGCAGTATTTT.

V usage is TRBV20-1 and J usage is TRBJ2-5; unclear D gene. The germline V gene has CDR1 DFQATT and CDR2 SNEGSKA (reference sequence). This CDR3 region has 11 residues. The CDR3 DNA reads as TGCAGCCCCGTTGAAAGAGAGACCCAGTACTTC. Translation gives CSPVERETQYF.